This T cell receptor (beta chain) was captured in a study of OX40 agonist ivuxolimab in advanced cancers. The overall study: Patients with hepatocellular carcinoma, melanoma, renal cell or head and neck cancer made up the dose-escalation patients.

Assay: immunoSEQ multiplex PCR; the TCRdb copy retains only in-frame clones and omits some. The profile covers tens of thousands of clones, with around four fifths appearing a single time and around 1.1% taken by the ten largest. The CDR3 has 15 residues. V was clipped by 4 bases and J by 9 bases; unmatched bases: 12. The germline V gene has CDR1 SGHAT and CDR2 FQDESV (reference sequence). The receptor comes from an adult with an advanced solid tumor such as melanoma, head and neck, liver or kidney cancer. This chain uses TRBV11-1 with TRBJ2-4, with TRBD1 identical over 7 bases. This specimen was CD4+ or CD8+ T cells sorted from blood, taken in a trial of the OX40 agonist ivuxolimab. CDR3 coding DNA: TGTGCCAGCAGCTACCAGGGACAGACATCAGGCATTCAGTACTTC. Translated: CASSYQGQTSGIQYF.